This section outlines one T cell receptor (beta chain) sequence together with its context. Its cognate antigen is unknown. Germline lookup yields CDR1 SNHLY and CDR2 FYNNEI. J gave up 5 bases and V 3 bases, and 6 bases lay outside the gene matches. This CDR3 comprises 15 residues. The sample belongs to a study of cytomegalovirus exposure and HLA in healthy donors. Study results and limitations: Rare sequences made up most TCRs, while some public TCRs were found in many donors. Accurate prediction of most subjects' HLA-A and HLA-B alleles from TCR beta sequences was reported. An analysis was carried out later, and it reportedly showed fewer N-insertions in an Asian-associated ancestry cluster than the approximately 610-donor mean.

Primers: 60 Vbeta forward and 13 Jbeta reverse. Profiled with immunoSEQ multiplex PCR; TCRdb holds only in-frame clones, not every one. The sample has more than 95,000 clones, about four fifths seen once. V is TRBV2 and J is TRBJ1-2; TRBD1 matches at 10 bases. The sequencing input was PBMCs. The origin of this receptor is a woman aged 35 to 49 in good health and CMV-seropositive. In DNA, the CDR3 is TGTGCCAGCAGTGAGGGGACAGGGGCGACATATGGCTACACCTTC. This codes for CASSEGTGATYGYTF.